One and the same sample provided the 32 T cell receptor beta chains below, sequenced in a study of radiotherapy plus CTLA-4 blockade in lung cancer. Repertoires were generated with immunoSEQ multiplex PCR, while TCRdb's copy carries only in-frame clones and drops some. This sample has 40,000 or so clones, with around 85% found just once. This material consisted of peripheral blood, taken from a patient treated with radiotherapy plus ipilimumab. The receptor set was obtained from a human donor with non-small cell lung cancer whose response to radiotherapy plus ipilimumab could not be evaluated.

The gene calls are TRBV10-2 and TRBJ2-1, with TRBD2 matching over 14 bases. The junction had 6 bases not matched to a gene; V was cut back by 6 bases and J by 8 bases. Germline V gene data show CDR1 as WSHSY and CDR2 as SAAADI. The CDR3 runs 15 residues. CDR3 residues: CASSDGTSGSHEQFF. CDR3 coding DNA: TGCGCCAGCAGCGATGGGACTAGCGGGAGCCATGAGCAGTTCTTC.

This chain links TRBV4-2 with TRBJ2-1, with 8 bases fitting TRBD2. Germline CDR1 is LGHNA and CDR2 is YNFKEQ. The junction had 7 bases not matched to a gene; V was cut back by 0 bases and J by 9 bases. This CDR3 is built from 15 residues. The CDR3 sequence is CASSQDWAGGFEQFF. CDR3 bases: TGTGCCAGCAGCCAAGATTGGGCGGGGGGTTTTGAGCAGTTCTTC.

The V gene is TRBV2, the J gene TRBJ2-7; perhaps TRBD1 as D (6 bases). With 5 bases removed from V and 5 bases from J, the gap between germline ends came to 22 bases. This CDR3 has 16 residues. Germline V lookup: CDR1 SNHLY, CDR2 FYNNEI. The chain's CDR3 is CASSFHPDSLGNEQYF. CDR3 coding DNA: TGTGCCAGCAGTTTTCATCCGGACAGTCTGGGTAACGAGCAGTACTTC.

The CDR3 here is CASSQGHAKNIQYF. CDR3 DNA: TGCGCCAGCAGCCAAGGACATGCTAAGAACATTCAGTACTTC. The rearrangement uses TRBV4-3 and TRBJ2-4, with D unresolved. The CDR3 loop spans 14 amino acids. CDR1 and CDR2 (germline): LGHNA, YSLEER. V was trimmed by 1 base and J by 7 bases, leaving 11 bases between them.

This rearrangement joins TRBV27 to TRBJ2-6, with TRBD1 matching over 8 bases. The CDR3 length is 14 residues. The V gene's germline CDR1 is MNHEY and CDR2 SMNVEV (reference sequence). V trimming: 6 bases; J trimming: 4 bases; junction bases outside the gene matches: 2. The CDR3 DNA follows: TGTGCCAGCAGCCGACAGGGGGGGGCCAACGTCCTGACTTTC. Residues: CASSRQGGANVLTF.

CDR3 sequence reads: CASSPSGLMIQYF. The CDR3 DNA reads as TGTGCCAGCTCACCATCGGGTCTCATGATTCAGTACTTC. The gene calls are TRBV18 and TRBJ2-4; D is undetermined. Trimming pared 2 bases from V and 10 bases from J, leaving 12 bases between. Germline loops: CDR1 KGHSH, CDR2 LQKENI. The CDR3 totals 13 residues.

The chain recombines TRBV5-6 with TRBJ1-5; the match to TRBD1 covers 7 bases. V lost 2 bases to trimming and J lost 3 bases; unmatched junction nucleotides: 2. This CDR3 spans 14 amino acids. CDR1 and CDR2 (germline): SGHDT, YYEEEE. CDR3 protein: CASSFGQVNQPQHF. The CDR3 DNA sequence: TGTGCCAGCAGCTTTGGACAGGTCAATCAGCCCCAGCATTTT. Looking up the rest from reference TRBV5-6 and TRBJ1-5 gives the full variable domain: DAGVTQSPTHLIKTRGQQVTLRCSPKSGHDTVSWYQQALGQGPQFIFQYYEEEERQRGNFPDRFSGHQFPNYSSELNVNALLLGDSALYLCASSFGQVNQPQHFGDGTRLSIL.

The chain is built from TRBV11-2 and TRBJ1-1; 9 bases fit TRBD1. The V gene's germline CDR1 is SGHAT and CDR2 FQNNGV. The V and J ends lost 6 bases and 5 bases, in that order; junction bases with no gene match: 10. The CDR3 has 15 amino acids. CDR3 sequence reads: CASSSLRDRETEAFF. DNA for the CDR3: TGTGCCAGCAGTTCACTCCGGGACAGGGAAACTGAAGCTTTCTTT.

This chain connects TRBV11-2 to TRBJ2-1, with a weak D call TRBD2 (5 bases). The germline V gene has CDR1 SGHAT and CDR2 FQNNGV. Trimming removed 1 base from V and 3 bases from J, with 7 bases in between. The CDR3 loop spans 14 amino acids. The CDR3 region has the DNA TGTGCCAGCAGCTTAGCGGGGAGCTACAATGAGCAGTTCTTC. It translates to CASSLAGSYNEQFF.

This chain connects TRBV6-6 to TRBJ2-5; tentative D call: TRBD2 (5 bases). Germline assignment: CDR1 MNHNY and CDR2 SVGAGI (reference sequence). This CDR3 is 12 amino acids long. Deletions cut 7 bases from V and 7 bases from J, with 13 bases between. The CDR3 is CASTEAGGTQYF. The DNA for the CDR3 is TGTGCCAGCACCGAAGCCGGAGGGACCCAGTACTTC.

The J gene is TRBJ1-1, the V gene TRBV29-1, with TRBD1 as a possible D gene (6 bases). The V and J ends lost 7 bases and 6 bases respectively, with 12 bases between them. CDR1 is SQVTM, CDR2 ANQGSEA, per germline. The CDR3 spans 11 residues. CDR3: CSGRTGSEAFF. The CDR3 coding sequence is TGCAGCGGAAGAACAGGGTCTGAAGCTTTCTTT.

This chain joins TRBV5-6 and TRBJ1-1; D is perhaps TRBD1 (5 bases). The CDR3 has 15 residues. CDR1 is SGHDT and CDR2 is YYEEEE in the germline V gene. V lost 1 base to trimming and J lost 2 bases, with 12 bases between them. The DNA for the CDR3 is TGTGCCAGCAGCTTGTTAGGACAAGCTAACACTGAAGCTTTCTTT. It yields the protein CASSLLGQANTEAFF.

The chain uses TRBV6-6 and TRBJ2-7; 7 bases are a match to TRBD1. The germline V gene encodes CDR1 MNHNY and CDR2 SVGAGI (reference sequence). Trimming at V came to 6 bases and at J to 2 bases, leaving 7 bases not matched to a gene. The CDR3 consists of 14 residues. The CDR3 region is CASRTTGIPYEQYF. In nucleotides, the CDR3 is TGTGCCAGCAGGACGACAGGGATTCCCTACGAGCAGTACTTC.

The V call is TRBV5-5, the J call TRBJ1-2; D perhaps matches TRBD1 (6 bases). This CDR3 region has 14 residues. Germline V gives CDR1 SGHKS, CDR2 YYEKEE (reference sequence). Trimming shortened V by 1 base and J by 4 bases, and 11 bases separated the two germline ends. CDR3 coding DNA: TGTGCCAGCAGCTTGTCTCAGGGGATCTATGGCTACACCTTC. It yields the protein CASSLSQGIYGYTF.

This chain joins TRBV4-1 and TRBJ2-3; D call uncertain. Trimming removed 3 bases at V and 6 bases at J, with 7 bases between. Germline V gene lookup returns CDR1 MGHRA and CDR2 YSYEKL. The CDR3 extends over 12 amino acids. CDR3 DNA: TGCGCCAGCAGCCACATCGGGGATACGCAGTATTTT. Encoded protein: CASSHIGDTQYF.

In its sample, this clone was seen once. V is TRBV2 and J is TRBJ2-1; 9 positions agree with TRBD2. This CDR3 contains 18 residues. The V gene's germline CDR1 is SNHLY and CDR2 FYNNEI. V shed 4 bases and J 0 bases; nucleotides not matched to a gene: 10. Here the CDR3 reads CASSVRTSDHYSYNEQFF. For the CDR3, the DNA is TGTGCCAGCAGTGTAAGGACTAGCGATCACTACTCCTACAATGAGCAGTTCTTC. The full variable domain, with the rest looked up from reference TRBV2 and TRBJ2-1, is EPEVTQTPSHQVTQMGQEVILRCVPISNHLYFYWYRQILGQKVEFLVSFYNNEISEKSEIFDDQFSVERPDGSNFTLKIRSTKLEDSAMYFCASSVRTSDHYSYNEQFFGPGTRLTVL.

The rearrangement joins TRBV28 to TRBJ1-5, with D perhaps matching TRBD1 (5 bases). Germline V gene sequence: CDR1 MDHEN, CDR2 SYDVKM. V lost 5 bases to trimming and J lost 0 bases, with 11 bases between them. This CDR3 spans 15 amino acids. The chain's CDR3 is CASSGGGSSNQPQHF. CDR3 nucleotide sequence: TGTGCCAGCAGTGGGGGAGGGAGTAGCAATCAGCCCCAGCATTTT.

This clone is a singleton in its sample. The rearrangement joins TRBV20-1 to TRBJ1-3; D remains unclear. Trimming left V 6 bases short and J 2 bases short, with 5 bases between. From germline, CDR1 is DFQATT and CDR2 SNEGSKA (reference sequence). The CDR3 has 11 amino acids. This CDR3 reads CSAGTGNTIYF. As DNA, the CDR3 is TGCAGTGCCGGGACTGGAAACACCATATATTTT.

V gene TRBV27 combines with J gene TRBJ1-3, with 8 nucleotides matching TRBD1. This CDR3 contains 15 residues. Germline CDR1 reads MNHEY; CDR2 reads SMNVEV (reference sequence). J was trimmed by 4 bases and V by 5 bases; bases with no gene match: 7. CDR3: CASSPRGQGGNTIYF. CDR3 in DNA: TGTGCCAGCAGTCCCAGGGGGCAAGGAGGAAACACCATATATTTT.

V and J are TRBV7-9 and TRBJ2-3; 7 bases map to TRBD1. Losses at the gene ends were 6 bases for V and 8 bases for J; bases not matched to a gene: 14. Germline CDR1 reads SEHNR; CDR2 reads FQNEAQ (reference sequence). There are 15 residues in the CDR3. CDR3 nucleotides: TGTGCCAGCAGAACGGCCCGGGACAGTTATCGTACGCAGTATTTT. It codes for CASRTARDSYRTQYF.

The V and J genes are TRBV2 and TRBJ2-3; 10 bases fit TRBD2. The CDR3 is made up of 14 amino acids. J gave up 5 bases and V 5 bases, and 4 bases lay outside the gene matches. Germline V lookup: CDR1 SNHLY, CDR2 FYNNEI. The CDR3 DNA reads TGTGCCAGCAGTCTAGCGGGGGTAGGAGATACGCAGTATTTT. As protein: CASSLAGVGDTQYF. Filled out from reference TRBV2 and TRBJ2-3, the complete variable domain reads EPEVTQTPSHQVTQMGQEVILRCVPISNHLYFYWYRQILGQKVEFLVSFYNNEISEKSEIFDDQFSVERPDGSNFTLKIRSTKLEDSAMYFCASSLAGVGDTQYFGPGTRLTVL.

This sequence joins TRBV2 and TRBJ1-6; 8 nucleotides match TRBD1. CDR1 and CDR2 (germline): SNHLY, FYNNEI. The CDR3 extends over 13 amino acids. Trimming removed 4 bases from V and 8 bases from J; junction bases left unmatched: 1. The CDR3 DNA sequence: TGTGCCAGCAGTGTGACAGGGGATTCACCCCTCCACTTT. It encodes CASSVTGDSPLHF.

The chain employs TRBV7-9 and TRBJ2-7; TRBD1 is a possible D gene (6 bases). V gave up 5 bases and J gave up 3 bases, with 11 bases separating them. Germline CDR1 and CDR2: SEHNR and FQNEAQ (reference sequence). The CDR3 runs to 13 residues. The CDR3 is CASSDLQGYEQYF. As DNA, the CDR3 is TGTGCCAGCAGCGACCTACAGGGCTACGAGCAGTACTTC.

CDR3 bases: TGTGCCAGCACCTCAGGGGTAGGCGAGCAGTACTTC. Translating gives CASTSGVGEQYF. This chain links TRBV6-1 with TRBJ2-7, with TRBD1 as a possible D gene (6 bases). The germline CDR1 and CDR2 sequences are MNHNS and SASEGT. The germline V and J ends were trimmed by 7 bases and 6 bases, with 13 bases remaining between them. The CDR3 length is 12 residues.

The V call is TRBV6-6, the J call TRBJ2-3, with D perhaps TRBD1 (6 bases). Per germline, CDR1 MNHNY and CDR2 SVGAGI (reference sequence). The CDR3 sequence is 15 residues long. V shed 5 bases and J shed 3 bases, with 15 bases lying between them. The DNA for the CDR3 is TGTGCCAGCAGTCCCTCGGGCAGGGGAACAGATACGCAGTATTTT. Its translation: CASSPSGRGTDTQYF.

The gene calls are TRBV11-2 and TRBJ1-5, with 7 nucleotides matching TRBD1. CDR1 SGHAT and CDR2 FQNNGV come from the germline V gene. CDR3 length: 14 amino acids. The junction had 4 bases not matched to a gene; V was cut back by 6 bases and J by 2 bases. For the CDR3, the DNA is TGTGCCAGCAGGCGGACAGGCCGCAATCAGCCCCAGCATTTT. Its protein product is CASRRTGRNQPQHF.

The table lists this clone with a count of one. The rearrangement links TRBV5-6 to TRBJ2-7, with D possibly being TRBD1 (6 bases). The CDR3 runs 13 residues. Germline V gene lookup returns CDR1 SGHDT and CDR2 YYEEEE. The V end was cut by 4 bases, the J end by 5 bases, with 13 bases between. In DNA form, the CDR3 reads TGTGCCAGCAGCCTCCAGGACAGCCACGAGCAGTACTTC. It codes for CASSLQDSHEQYF. Filled out from reference TRBV5-6 and TRBJ2-7, the complete variable domain reads DAGVTQSPTHLIKTRGQQVTLRCSPKSGHDTVSWYQQALGQGPQFIFQYYEEEERQRGNFPDRFSGHQFPNYSSELNVNALLLGDSALYLCASSLQDSHEQYFGPGTRLTVT.

A few counts support this clone. V and J are TRBV4-3 and TRBJ1-4, with 9 bases identical to TRBD1. This CDR3 spans 15 amino acids. Germline trimming cut 5 bases from V and 6 bases from J; bases unmatched to any gene: 7. Germline V lookup: CDR1 LGHNA, CDR2 YSLEER. The chain's CDR3 is CASSDGTGKYEKLFF. In DNA form, the CDR3 reads TGCGCCAGCAGCGACGGGACAGGGAAGTATGAAAAACTGTTTTTT.

This chain links TRBV5-1 with TRBJ2-7, with 7 bases aligning to TRBD1. Germline assignment: CDR1 SGHRS and CDR2 YFSETQ. The CDR3 contains 14 residues. Losses at the gene ends were 0 bases for V and 5 bases for J; bases not matched to a gene: 5. CDR3 residues: CASSLDRGTHEQYF. The CDR3, as DNA: TGCGCCAGCAGCTTGGACAGGGGCACCCACGAGCAGTACTTC.

This chain joins TRBV27 and TRBJ2-5, with TRBD2 matching 8 bases. Germline-derived CDR1 and CDR2 are MNHEY and SMNVEV (reference sequence). The V gene end was trimmed by 9 bases and the J gene end by 5 bases; junction bases not matched to a gene: 5. This CDR3 has 12 amino acids. The CDR3 here is CASRGGGETQYF. The CDR3 DNA reads as TGTGCCAGTCGGGGGGGCGGTGAGACCCAGTACTTC.

This clone was counted once. The rearrangement joins TRBV7-3 to TRBJ2-1, with D hard to call. This CDR3 spans 16 amino acids. The germline V gene encodes CDR1 SGHTA and CDR2 FQGTGA. The V end lost 2 bases, the J end lost 4 bases, and 15 bases lay between the germline ends. CDR3 bases: TGTGCCAGCAGCTTACCGACACAGTCTCTATACAATGAGCAGTTCTTC. Its protein product is CASSLPTQSLYNEQFF.

The chain is built from TRBV29-1 and TRBJ1-2, with 11 bases aligning to TRBD1. With 7 bases clipped from V and 3 bases from J, the junction kept 10 bases outside the gene matches. The CDR3 extends over 15 amino acids. Germline CDR1 SQVTM, CDR2 ANQGSEA. CDR3 loop: CSDTQGQGADYGYTF. The CDR3 nucleotides are TGCAGCGATACCCAAGGACAGGGGGCAGACTATGGCTACACCTTC.